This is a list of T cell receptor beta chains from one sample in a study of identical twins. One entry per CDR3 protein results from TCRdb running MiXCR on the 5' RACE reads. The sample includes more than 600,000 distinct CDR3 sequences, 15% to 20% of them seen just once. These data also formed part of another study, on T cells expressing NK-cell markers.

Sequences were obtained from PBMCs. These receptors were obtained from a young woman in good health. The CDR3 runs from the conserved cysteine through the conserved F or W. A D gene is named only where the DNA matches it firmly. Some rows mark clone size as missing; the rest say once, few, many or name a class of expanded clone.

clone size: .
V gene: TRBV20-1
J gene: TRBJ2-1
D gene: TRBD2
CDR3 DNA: TGCAGTGCTAGATTTGCGGCCGGGTCCCACCGGGAGGTTGAGCAGTTCTTC
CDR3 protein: CSARFAAGSHREVEQFF

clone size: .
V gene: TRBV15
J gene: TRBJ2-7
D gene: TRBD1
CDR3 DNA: TGTGCCACCAGCGTGTACAGGGGGTACGAGCAGTACTTC
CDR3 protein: CATSVYRGYEQYF

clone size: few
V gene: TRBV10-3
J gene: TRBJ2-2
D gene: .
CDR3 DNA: TGTGCCATCAGTGAGGTCGGGGAGCTGTTTTTT
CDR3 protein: CAISEVGELFF

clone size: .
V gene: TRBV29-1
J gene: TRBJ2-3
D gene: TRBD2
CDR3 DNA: TGCAGCGGCCTAGCGGGAGTGGAAGATACGCAGTATTTT
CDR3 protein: CSGLAGVEDTQYF

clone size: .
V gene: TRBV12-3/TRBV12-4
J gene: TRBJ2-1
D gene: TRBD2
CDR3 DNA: TGTGCCACCAGCCCAGCGGGAGGGCAGTTCTTC
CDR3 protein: CATSPAGGQFF

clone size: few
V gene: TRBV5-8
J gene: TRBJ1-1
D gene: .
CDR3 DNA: TGTGCCAGCAGCTTGTATCTCGGGACACTGAACACTGAAGCTTTCTTT
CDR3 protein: CASSLYLGTLNTEAFF

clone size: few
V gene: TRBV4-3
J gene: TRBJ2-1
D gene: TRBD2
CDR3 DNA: TGCGCCAGCAGCCAAGACAGCGGGGTACGCAATGAGCAGTTCTTC
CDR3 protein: CASSQDSGVRNEQFF

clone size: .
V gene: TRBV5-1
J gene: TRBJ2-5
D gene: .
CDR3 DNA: TGCGCCAGCAGCCTCTATGCGGAGGAGACCCAGTACTTC
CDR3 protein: CASSLYAEETQYF

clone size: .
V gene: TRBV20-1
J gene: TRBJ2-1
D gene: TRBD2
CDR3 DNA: TGCAGTGCCACGGGAGCTAGCGGGAACACGGGAGAGCAGTTCTTC
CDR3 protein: CSATGASGNTGEQFF

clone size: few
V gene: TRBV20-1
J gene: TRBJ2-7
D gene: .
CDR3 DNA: TGCAGTGCTAGAGATCTCGGTGGGTCCGTTGGGTACGAGCAGTACTTC
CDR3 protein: CSARDLGGSVGYEQYF

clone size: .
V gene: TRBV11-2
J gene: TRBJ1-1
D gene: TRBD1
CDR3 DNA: TGTGCCAGCAGCTTAGCCCGGGACAGGGGAAACACTGAAGCTTTCTTT
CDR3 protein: CASSLARDRGNTEAFF

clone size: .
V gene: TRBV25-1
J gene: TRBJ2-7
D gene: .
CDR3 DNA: TGTGCCAGCAGTGAAGCGGGAAGGATCCACGAGCAGTACTTC
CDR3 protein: CASSEAGRIHEQYF

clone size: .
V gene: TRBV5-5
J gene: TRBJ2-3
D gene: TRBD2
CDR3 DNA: TGTGCCAGCGGAGATCTAGCGGGGGGCCGGGGAGATACGCAGTATTTT
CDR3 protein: CASGDLAGGRGDTQYF